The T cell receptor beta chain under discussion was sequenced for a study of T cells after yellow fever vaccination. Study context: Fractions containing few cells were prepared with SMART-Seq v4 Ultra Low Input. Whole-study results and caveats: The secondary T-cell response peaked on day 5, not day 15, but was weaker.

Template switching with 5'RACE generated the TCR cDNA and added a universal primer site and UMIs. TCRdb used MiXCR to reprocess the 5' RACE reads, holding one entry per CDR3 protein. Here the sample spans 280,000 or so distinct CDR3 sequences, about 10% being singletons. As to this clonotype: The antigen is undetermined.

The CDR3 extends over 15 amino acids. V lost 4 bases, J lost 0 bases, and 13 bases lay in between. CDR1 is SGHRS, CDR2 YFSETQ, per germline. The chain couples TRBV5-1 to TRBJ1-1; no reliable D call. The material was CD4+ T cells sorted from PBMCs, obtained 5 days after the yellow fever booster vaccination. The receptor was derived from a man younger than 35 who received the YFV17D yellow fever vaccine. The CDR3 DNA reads TGCGCCAGCAGCCAGACGGAGCGAATGAACACTGAAGCTTTCTTT. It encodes CASSQTERMNTEAFF.